Presented here are 11 T cell receptor beta chains from one specimen sequenced in a study of long-term antiretroviral therapy in people with HIV. Sequencing used immunoSEQ v3.0 at survey level. Using immunoSEQ multiplex PCR, the repertoire was profiled, and TCRdb retains in-frame clones only, with some absent. The sample carries roughly 20,000 clones, 75% to 85% recorded once. The sample in question was unsorted PBMCs, obtained 0.2 years after starting antiretroviral therapy. These receptors all stem from a woman in her thirties or forties with HIV.

The rearrangement joins TRBV7-9 to TRBJ2-7; 8 bases are shared with TRBD2. Germline trimming cut 7 bases from V and 3 bases from J; bases unmatched to any gene: 8. The CDR3 length is 14 residues. Germline CDR1 reads SEHNR; CDR2 reads FQNEAQ (reference sequence). The CDR3: CASKMSGGSYEQYF. The CDR3 DNA reads as TGTGCCAGCAAAATGAGCGGGGGAAGCTACGAGCAGTACTTC.

The chain employs TRBV30 and TRBJ1-1, with D possibly matching TRBD1 (6 bases). The CDR3 spans 13 residues. Trimming pared 5 bases from V and 4 bases from J, leaving 14 bases between. Germline CDR1 and CDR2: GTSNPN and SVGIG (reference sequence). CDR3 sequence: CAWYRDFSTEAFF. The CDR3 DNA reads as TGTGCCTGGTACAGGGACTTCAGCACTGAAGCTTTCTTT.

The chain is built from TRBV10-1 and TRBJ1-6; 10 bases are a match to TRBD1. Germline V gene sequence: CDR1 WNHNN, CDR2 SYGVQD (reference sequence). Losses at the gene ends were 6 bases for V and 10 bases for J; bases not matched to a gene: 9. The CDR3 is 15 residues long. As DNA, the CDR3 is TGCGCCAGCAGCCCCGGGACAGGGGAAGGATCACCCCTCCACTTT. This codes for CASSPGTGEGSPLHF.

This clone was seen a handful of times. The rearrangement uses TRBV5-1 and TRBJ2-7; tentatively, D is TRBD1 or TRBD2 (5 bases each). Trimming stripped 4 bases from V and 3 bases from J, with 11 bases between. The germline gives CDR1 SGHRS, CDR2 YFSETQ. The CDR3 consists of 13 residues. CDR3 in DNA: TGCGCCAGCAGCGCCCGGGACGGCTACGAGCAGTACTTC. Amino acids: CASSARDGYEQYF. The variable domain in full, with the rest retrieved from reference TRBV5-1 and TRBJ2-7, is KAGVTQTPRYLIKTRGQQVTLSCSPISGHRSVSWYQQTPGQGLQFLFEYFSETQRNKGNFPGRFSGRQFSNSRSEMNVSTLELGDSALYLCASSARDGYEQYFGPGTRLTVT.

The chain links TRBV27 to TRBJ2-3; D perhaps matches TRBD1 (5 bases). Germline CDR1 is MNHEY and CDR2 is SMNVEV (reference sequence). This CDR3 contains 15 residues. The V and J ends lost 2 bases and 4 bases respectively, with 13 bases between them. The CDR3 bases are TGTGCCAGCAGTTTACTGTGGTCAGGGTCAGATACGCAGTATTTT. Protein product: CASSLLWSGSDTQYF.

This chain connects TRBV5-6 to TRBJ2-1; D is undetermined. CDR3 size: 13 residues. Per germline, CDR1 SGHDT and CDR2 YYEEEE. Trimming removed 2 bases at V and 7 bases at J, with 10 bases between. The CDR3 nucleotides read TGTGCCAGCAGCTTTGACCAAATTAATGAGCAGTTCTTC. Translation: CASSFDQINEQFF. Full variable domain (outside the CDR3, taken from reference TRBV5-6 and TRBJ2-1): DAGVTQSPTHLIKTRGQQVTLRCSPKSGHDTVSWYQQALGQGPQFIFQYYEEEERQRGNFPDRFSGHQFPNYSSELNVNALLLGDSALYLCASSFDQINEQFFGPGTRLTVL.

This chain connects TRBV19 to TRBJ2-7; TRBD1 is a possible D gene (6 bases). V was pared by 3 bases and J by 3 bases, with 6 bases between. The CDR3 has 12 residues. Germline V gene lookup returns CDR1 LNHDA and CDR2 SQIVND (reference sequence). The CDR3 loop is CASSMTGYEQYF. The CDR3 region has the DNA TGTGCCAGTAGTATGACAGGCTACGAGCAGTACTTC.

The CDR3 nucleotides are TGTGCCAGCAGCCTCCCCCAGGGGGCTGGCTCTGGGGCCAACGTCCTGACTTTC. Protein product: CASSLPQGAGSGANVLTF. The rearrangement joins TRBV7-9 to TRBJ2-6; 8 bases are shared with TRBD1. In germline, CDR1 is SEHNR, CDR2 FQNEAQ (reference sequence). The trim removed 5 bases at V and 0 bases at J, leaving 9 bases unmatched. CDR3 length equals 18 residues.

The chain carries TRBV29-1 and TRBJ2-7; D is perhaps TRBD2 (5 bases). The germline CDR1 and CDR2 sequences are SQVTM and ANQGSEA. V lost 4 bases, J lost 5 bases, and 18 bases lay in between. This CDR3 is 14 amino acids long. CDR3 DNA: TGCAGCGTTGTGGAGAGTTCCCCGGGGAACGAGCAGTACTTC. Protein sequence: CSVVESSPGNEQYF.

The V call is TRBV7-2, the J call TRBJ2-1; D ambiguous. The CDR3 extends over 12 amino acids. Germline V gives CDR1 SGHTA, CDR2 FQGNSA. V dropped 4 bases and J dropped 8 bases, with 9 bases sitting between them. The CDR3 loop is CASSYMRHEQFF. CDR3 in DNA: TGTGCCAGCAGCTACATGCGCCATGAGCAGTTCTTC.

This sequence joins TRBV5-6 and TRBJ1-2; the match to TRBD1 covers 11 bases. This CDR3 comprises 14 residues. The germline V gene has CDR1 SGHDT and CDR2 YYEEEE. V lost 4 bases to trimming and J lost 6 bases; unmatched junction nucleotides: 5. The CDR3 coding sequence is TGTGCCAGCAGCATAGGGACAGGGGGGAATGGCTACACCTTC. It yields the protein CASSIGTGGNGYTF.